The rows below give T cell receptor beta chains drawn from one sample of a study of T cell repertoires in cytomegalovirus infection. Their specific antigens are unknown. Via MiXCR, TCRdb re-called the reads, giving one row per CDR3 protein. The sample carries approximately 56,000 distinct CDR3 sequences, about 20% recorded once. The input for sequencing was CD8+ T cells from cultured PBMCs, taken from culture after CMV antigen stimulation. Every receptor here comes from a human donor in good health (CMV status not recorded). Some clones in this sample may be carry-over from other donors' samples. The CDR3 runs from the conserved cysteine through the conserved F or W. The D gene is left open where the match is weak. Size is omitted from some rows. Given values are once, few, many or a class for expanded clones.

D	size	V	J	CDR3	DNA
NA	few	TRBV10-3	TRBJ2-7	CAIKGGYEQYF	TGTGCCATCAAGGGGGGATACGAGCAGTACTTC
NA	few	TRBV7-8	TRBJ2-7	CASSPEGTHNEQYF	TGTGCCAGCAGCCCTGAGGGCACTCACAACGAGCAGTACTTC
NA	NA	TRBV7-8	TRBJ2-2	CASSYETVSTGELFF	TGTGCCAGCAGCTATGAGACAGTCAGCACCGGGGAGCTGTTTTTT
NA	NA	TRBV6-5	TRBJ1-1	CARSWTTMNTEAFF	TGTGCCCGCAGTTGGACAACCATGAACACTGAAGCTTTCTTT
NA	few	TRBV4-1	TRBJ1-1	CASSQAQSEAFF	TGCGCCAGCAGCCAGGCCCAGAGCGAAGCTTTCTTT
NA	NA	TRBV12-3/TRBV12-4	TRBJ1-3	CASRIAATNTIYF	TGTGCCAGCAGGATAGCCGCTACAAACACCATATATTTT
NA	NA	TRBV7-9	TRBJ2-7	CASSWVAREQYF	TGTGCCAGCAGCTGGGTGGCGAGGGAGCAGTACTTC
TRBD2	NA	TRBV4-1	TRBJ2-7	CASSQRLAGQVDF	TGCGCCAGCAGCCAACGACTAGCGGGGCAAGTTGACTTC
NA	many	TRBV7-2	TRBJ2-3	CASSFSSGLGPDTQYF	TGTGCCAGCAGCTTTTCCTCAGGGCTTGGCCCAGATACGCAGTATTTT
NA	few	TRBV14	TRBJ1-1	CASSLAGAITEAFF	TGTGCCAGCAGTCTGGCGGGGGCAATCACTGAAGCTTTCTTT
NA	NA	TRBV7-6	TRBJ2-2	CASRATGYTGELFF	TGTGCCAGCAGAGCCACAGGGTACACCGGGGAGCTGTTTTTT
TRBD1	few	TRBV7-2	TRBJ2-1	CASSLGQGAGNEQFF	TGTGCCAGCAGCTTAGGACAGGGGGCCGGCAATGAGCAGTTCTTC
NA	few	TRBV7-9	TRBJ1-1	CASSLGSEAFF	TGTGCCAGCAGCTTAGGCAGTGAAGCTTTCTTT
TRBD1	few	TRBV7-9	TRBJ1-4	CASSTTGGATNEKLFF	TGTGCCAGCAGCACCACAGGGGGCGCGACTAATGAAAAACTGTTTTTT
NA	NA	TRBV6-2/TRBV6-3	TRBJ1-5	CASSYSPAVQPQHF	TGTGCCAGCAGTTACTCGCCGGCGGTGCAGCCCCAGCATTTT
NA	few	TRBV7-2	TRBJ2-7	CASSSDLGLYEQYF	TGTGCCAGCAGCTCGGACTTAGGACTATACGAGCAGTACTTC
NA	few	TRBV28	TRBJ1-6	CASSLRGEYNSPLHF	TGTGCCAGCAGTTTAAGGGGGGAATATAATTCACCCCTCCACTTT
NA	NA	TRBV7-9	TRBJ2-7	CASSSAPHEQYF	TGTGCCAGCAGCTCCGCGCCCCACGAGCAGTACTTC
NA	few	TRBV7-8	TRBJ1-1	CASSGRTGKSAEAFF	TGTGCCAGCAGCGGCCGGACGGGGAAGAGCGCTGAAGCTTTCTTT
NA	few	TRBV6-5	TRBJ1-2	CASSYGGSHTF	TGTGCCAGCAGTTACGGGGGAAGTCACACCTTC
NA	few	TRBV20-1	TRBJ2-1	CSASGPTGSSYNEQFF	TGCAGTGCTAGTGGGCCAACAGGGAGCTCCTACAATGAGCAGTTCTTC
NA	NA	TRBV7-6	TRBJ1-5	CASSHGQNRSNQPQHF	TGTGCCAGCAGCCATGGACAGAATCGGAGCAATCAGCCCCAGCATTTT
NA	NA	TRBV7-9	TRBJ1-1	CASSLAWENTEAFF	TGTGCCAGCAGCTTAGCGTGGGAGAACACTGAAGCTTTCTTT
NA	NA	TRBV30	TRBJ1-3	CAWSANTIYF	TGTGCCTGGAGTGCAAACACCATATATTTT
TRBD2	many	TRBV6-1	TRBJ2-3	CASSETSGGADTQYF	TGTGCCAGCAGTGAGACTAGCGGGGGGGCGGATACGCAGTATTTT
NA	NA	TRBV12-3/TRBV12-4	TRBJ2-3	CASSLAADTQYF	TGTGCCAGCAGTTTGGCGGCAGATACGCAGTATTTT
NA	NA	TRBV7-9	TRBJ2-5	CASSLVGETQYF	TGTGCCAGCAGCTTAGTCGGGGAGACCCAGTACTTC
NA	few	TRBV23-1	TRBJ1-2	CASSQSTGSSYGYTF	TGCGCCAGCAGTCAATCAACAGGGTCTAGCTATGGCTACACCTTC
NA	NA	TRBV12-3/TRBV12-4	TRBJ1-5	CASSLALGGAGQPQHF	TGTGCCAGCAGTTTAGCTCTAGGGGGGGCTGGTCAGCCCCAGCATTTT
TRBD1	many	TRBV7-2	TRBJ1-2	CASIQGQGISFGYTF	TGTGCCAGCATCCAAGGACAGGGAATCTCTTTTGGCTACACCTTC
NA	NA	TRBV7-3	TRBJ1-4	CASSLRGRVGRITNEKLFF	TGTGCCAGCAGCTTACGGGGCAGGGTCGGGCGAATAACTAATGAAAAACTGTTTTTT
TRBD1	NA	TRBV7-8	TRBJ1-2	CASSLASGTGDARGYTF	TGTGCCAGCAGCTTAGCTTCCGGGACAGGGGATGCGAGGGGCTACACCTTC
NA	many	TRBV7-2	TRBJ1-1	CASKSGGNTEAFF	TGTGCCAGCAAGTCAGGTGGGAACACTGAAGCTTTCTTT
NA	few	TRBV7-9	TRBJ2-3	CASSQGPTDTDTQYF	TGTGCCAGCAGCCAGGGACCTACGGACACAGATACGCAGTATTTT
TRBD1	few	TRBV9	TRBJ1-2	CASSLPRTGSRGYTF	TGTGCCAGCAGCTTACCTAGGACAGGGTCCCGCGGCTACACCTTC
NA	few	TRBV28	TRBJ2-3	CASSLTGGRADTQYF	TGTGCCAGCAGCCTCACAGGGGGGAGGGCAGATACGCAGTATTTT
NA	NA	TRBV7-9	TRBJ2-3	CASSFGLITDTQYF	TGTGCCAGCAGCTTCGGACTCATCACAGATACGCAGTATTTT
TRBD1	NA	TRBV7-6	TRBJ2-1	CASSLAPGGPPNNEQFF	TGTGCCAGCAGCTTAGCTCCAGGGGGACCCCCAAACAATGAGCAGTTCTTC
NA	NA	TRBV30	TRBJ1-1	CAWSVTGALTEAFF	TGTGCCTGGAGTGTAACGGGGGCACTCACTGAAGCTTTCTTT
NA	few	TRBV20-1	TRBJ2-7	CSARAGTSSFYEQYF	TGCAGTGCTAGGGCCGGGACCTCATCTTTTTATGAGCAGTACTTC
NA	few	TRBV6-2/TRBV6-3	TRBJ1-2	CASSYVEVYGYTF	TGTGCCAGCAGTTATGTGGAGGTCTATGGCTACACCTTC